This passage covers 14 T cell receptor beta chains from one sample sequenced in a study of cytomegalovirus exposure and HLA in healthy donors. 60 Vbeta and 13 Jbeta primers were used in PCR. Clones were sequenced by immunoSEQ multiplex PCR, and TCRdb holds only the in-frame ones, with some missing. The sample records 150,000 to 200,000 clones, about four fifths being singletons. Sequencing used PBMCs. All receptors derive from a man younger than 30 in good health and CMV-seronegative.

The chain uses TRBV4-3 and TRBJ2-5; perhaps TRBD2 as D (5 bases). This CDR3 has 14 amino acids. V was clipped by 0 bases and J by 3 bases, with 8 bases between them. Germline V lookup: CDR1 LGHNA, CDR2 YSLEER. This CDR3 reads CASSQDYGEETQYF. In nucleotides, the CDR3 is TGCGCCAGCAGCCAAGATTACGGGGAAGAGACCCAGTACTTC.

The CDR3: CASLARSTGSGELFF. The CDR3 DNA follows: TGTGCCAGCCTAGCCCGGTCGACAGGGTCCGGGGAGCTGTTTTTT. The chain has TRBV6-1 and TRBJ2-2, with 7 bases lining up with TRBD1. The CDR3 length is 15 residues. The junction had 12 bases not matched to a gene; V was cut back by 8 bases and J by 6 bases. The V gene's germline CDR1 is MNHNS and CDR2 SASEGT.

J is TRBJ2-7 and V is TRBV11-2, with no clear D. V was trimmed by 0 bases and J by 0 bases, leaving 6 bases between them. Germline assignment: CDR1 SGHAT and CDR2 FQNNGV. There are 14 residues in the CDR3. DNA for the CDR3: TGTGCCAGCAGCTTAGACGGTAGCTCCTACGAGCAGTACTTC. This gives the protein CASSLDGSSYEQYF.

V and J are TRBV6-6 and TRBJ2-5; 9 bases align to TRBD1. The CDR3 has 15 amino acids. From germline, CDR1 is MNHNY and CDR2 SVGAGI (reference sequence). The V gene end was trimmed by 2 bases and the J gene end by 1 base; junction bases not matched to a gene: 2. CDR3: CASSYPGQGQETQYF. In DNA form, the CDR3 reads TGTGCCAGCAGTTACCCGGGACAGGGCCAAGAGACCCAGTACTTC.

The V call is TRBV5-1, the J call TRBJ1-6, with 10 bases that match TRBD1. The germline gives CDR1 SGHRS, CDR2 YFSETQ. J was trimmed by 10 bases and V by 5 bases; bases with no gene match: 9. CDR3 length equals 15 residues. The CDR3 DNA reads as TGCGCCAGCAGGCATACCGGGACAGGGGAATCACCCCTCCACTTT. Translation: CASRHTGTGESPLHF.

The genes are TRBV7-9 and TRBJ2-7; tentatively, D is TRBD2 (5 bases). The germline V gene has CDR1 SEHNR and CDR2 FQNEAQ (reference sequence). V lost 6 bases, J lost 2 bases, and 20 bases lay in between. The CDR3 sequence is 16 residues long. CDR3 residues: CASSPLTSGFPYEQYF. CDR3 DNA sequence: TGTGCCAGCAGTCCCCTTACTTCGGGATTCCCCTACGAGCAGTACTTC.

Points on this clone: The same CDR3 is also encoded by other DNA sequences in this sample. The CDR3 nucleotides are TGCGCCAGCAGCTCTAACCCCGGGACAGGGATTGGAAATGAGCAGTTCTTC. Translating it yields CASSSNPGTGIGNEQFF. This sequence joins TRBV5-1 and TRBJ2-1, with 9 bases aligning to TRBD1. Germline V gene data show CDR1 as SGHRS and CDR2 as YFSETQ. Trimming at V came to 3 bases and at J to 7 bases, leaving 14 bases not matched to a gene. The CDR3 consists of 17 residues.

The chain links TRBV5-5 to TRBJ1-6; D gene unclear. Trimming took 2 bases from V and 6 from J, leaving 15 bases between them. Germline V lookup: CDR1 SGHKS, CDR2 YYEKEE (reference sequence). The CDR3 has 16 amino acids. CDR3 protein: CASSFLQGRTNSPLHF. The CDR3 DNA follows: TGTGCCAGCAGCTTCCTCCAAGGGAGAACTAATTCACCCCTCCACTTT.

This sequence joins TRBV28 and TRBJ2-7; 9 bases line up with TRBD1. V lost 3 bases, J lost 4 bases, and 4 bases stayed unmatched. CDR3 size: 14 residues. The germline CDR1 and CDR2 sequences are MDHEN and SYDVKM. This CDR3 reads CASSFTGTGYEQYF. DNA of the CDR3: TGTGCCAGCAGTTTCACCGGGACAGGGTACGAGCAGTACTTC.

This clone showed up just once. The rearrangement joins TRBV19 to TRBJ1-5, with D perhaps TRBD1 (6 bases). V lost 6 bases and J 1 base, leaving 13 bases between the germline ends. The CDR3 consists of 15 residues. Germline-derived CDR1 and CDR2 are LNHDA and SQIVND (reference sequence). CDR3 sequence (DNA): TGTGCCAGTAGCCCATCCAGGGGAAGCAATCAGCCCCAGCATTTT. Translating it yields CASSPSRGSNQPQHF.

This clone was observed many times. The genes are TRBV4-2 and TRBJ1-4, with 9 nucleotides matching TRBD1. V lost 0 bases, J lost 7 bases, and 6 bases stayed unmatched. CDR3 length: 16 residues. The germline V gene encodes CDR1 LGHNA and CDR2 YNFKEQ. The CDR3 nucleotides read TGTGCCAGCAGCCAAGAAATGGGACAGGGATTTGAAAAACTGTTTTTT. This codes for CASSQEMGQGFEKLFF.

This rearrangement joins TRBV9 to TRBJ2-7; 7 bases fit TRBD2. The CDR3 totals 14 residues. Trimming removed 1 base from V and 1 base from J; junction bases left unmatched: 2. Germline V lookup: CDR1 SGDLS, CDR2 YYNGEE. CDR3 in amino acids: CASSVTSASYEQYF. The CDR3 DNA is TGTGCCAGCAGCGTAACTAGCGCGTCCTACGAGCAGTACTTC.

The chain uses TRBV13 and TRBJ2-3, with 16 bases aligning to TRBD2. The CDR3 is 24 amino acids. The germline CDR1 and CDR2 sequences are PRHDT and FYEKMQ (reference sequence). V lost 2 bases to trimming and J lost 2 bases; unmatched junction nucleotides: 22. CDR3 sequence: CASSLRPGGTGLAGGSRPTDTQYF. DNA for the CDR3: TGTGCCAGCAGCTTAAGACCAGGGGGGACGGGACTAGCGGGGGGGAGCCGACCCACAGATACGCAGTATTTT.

The V gene is TRBV6-1, the J gene TRBJ1-5, with D perhaps matching TRBD1 (6 bases). The V gene lost 5 bases and the J gene lost 5 bases, with 13 bases spanning the gap. Germline V gene lookup returns CDR1 MNHNS and CDR2 SASEGT. The length of the CDR3 is 14 residues. CDR3 DNA: TGTGCCAGCAGTTTCCGGGACATGGATCAGCCCCAGCATTTT. It is translated as CASSFRDMDQPQHF.